Following are 21 T cell receptor beta chains from one sample sequenced in a study of T cells in women clearing cervical HPV infection (dated by TCRdb to the late 2010s). Receptors were amplified or captured by the immunoSEQ multiplex PCR assay. TCRdb's version of the immuneACCESS table is confined to in-frame rearrangements and falls short of the full clone set. An unresolved V gene accounts for under half of the shortfall where checked; the remainder is of unknown origin. The sample's clone listing holds some 40,000 clones. The top ten clones comprise about 5% of the sample. Sequencing input: blood buffy coat. The receptor set was obtained from a woman aged 18 to 75 with a cervical HPV16 infection that either progressed to CIN3+ or cleared (not recorded which).

In regard to this clone: The CDR3 end lies 3 residues beyond the end of the read and is filled in from the germline J gene. The chain links TRBV19 to TRBJ1-1; 7 bases match TRBD1. V dropped 1 base and J dropped 5; count of bases not matched to a gene: 7. Germline values: CDR1 LNHDA, CDR2 SQIVND (reference sequence). The CDR3 totals 15 residues. The sequenced CDR3 bases are TGTGCCAGTAGTATAGGAGGGCAGGGGGAGACTGAA. Protein product: CASSIGGQGETE. The CDR3 as a whole reads CASSIGGQGETEAFF.

Notes on this clone: The missing CDR3 end, 3 residues past where the read stops, is filled in from the germline J gene. This rearrangement joins TRBV20-1 to TRBJ2-1; 8 bases align to TRBD2. This CDR3 is 15 amino acids long. Germline-derived CDR1 and CDR2 are DFQATT and SNEGSKA (reference sequence). The trim removed 1 base at V and 7 bases at J, leaving 9 bases unmatched. The DNA read from the CDR3 is TGCAGTGCTAGAGGCGGGCCGGGGGGGCTGAATGAG. As protein: CSARGGPGGLNE. The whole CDR3 sequence reads CSARGGPGGLNEQFF.

As for this clone: The read comes to an end 3 residues before the CDR3 does, leaving the germline J gene to fill in the end. The V and J genes are TRBV11-2 and TRBJ1-3; TRBD1 is a possible D gene (6 bases). The CDR3 runs to 14 residues. Per germline, CDR1 SGHAT and CDR2 FQNNGV. The V end was cut by 2 bases, the J end by 4 bases, with 9 bases between. The sequenced CDR3 bases are TGTGCCAGCAGCTTAACGGGGACAGGAAACACC. Translated, it gives CASSLTGTGNT. In full, the CDR3 is CASSLTGTGNTIYF.

Concerning this clone: The read ends 3 residues early relative to the CDR3; the germline J gene fills the gap. The chain joins TRBV7-9 to TRBJ1-4, with D unclear. The CDR3 has 12 amino acids. Germline CDR1 is SEHNR and CDR2 is FQNEAQ (reference sequence). V was shortened by 1 base and J by 8 bases, with 5 bases between the two germline ends. CDR3 region: CASSLVGEKLFF. The part of the CDR3 DNA that was read is TGTGCCAGCAGCTTAGTGGGCGAAAAA.

As concerns this clone: The CDR3 end lies 3 residues beyond the end of the read and is filled in from the germline J gene. The chain recombines TRBV19 with TRBJ1-6, with D unresolved. V gave up 1 base and J gave up 8 bases, with 12 bases separating them. The CDR3 contains 15 residues. Germline V gene sequence: CDR1 LNHDA, CDR2 SQIVND (reference sequence). The CDR3 is CASSIGTTAHSPLHF. CDR3 DNA, as far as it was read: TGTGCCAGTAGTATAGGGACTACAGCTCATTCACCC.

Points on this clone: The CDR3 end lies 3 residues beyond the end of the read and is filled in from the germline J gene. The chain combines TRBV7-1 with TRBJ1-6; tentative D call: TRBD1 (5 bases). TRBV7-1 is annotated as an ORF whose role is uncertain. V was shortened by 3 bases and J by 9 bases, with 30 bases between the two germline ends. The CDR3 contains 20 residues. The CDR3 is CASSSIGKSRVGRGGSPLHF. CDR3 DNA, as far as it was read: TGTGCCAGCAGCTCTATCGGGAAGAGCAGGGTGGGGCGAGGTGGTTCACCC.

Comments on this clone: With the read ending 3 residues before the CDR3 end, the germline J gene is used to fill in that end. The V and J genes are TRBV20-1 and TRBJ2-5, with D maybe TRBD2 (6 bases). This CDR3 region has 13 residues. In germline, CDR1 is DFQATT, CDR2 SNEGSKA (reference sequence). V was cut by 6 bases and J by 2 bases, with 13 bases left in between. The covered CDR3 bases are TGCAGTGCCCTACTAGCCGCTCAAGAGACC. Protein sequence: CSALLAAQET. Given in full, the CDR3 is CSALLAAQETQYF.

Concerning this clone: The read falls 3 residues short of the CDR3 end, and the missing part is taken from the germline J gene. The J gene is TRBJ2-5, the V gene TRBV7-6, with D maybe TRBD2 (5 bases). The CDR3 is made up of 14 amino acids. From germline, CDR1 is SGHVS and CDR2 FNYEAQ. V was pared by 1 base and J by 4 bases, with 10 bases between. The CDR3 bases that were read are TGTGCCAGCAGCTTAGGGGCAGGAGGAGAGACC. This sequence encodes CASSLGAGGET. In full, the CDR3 is CASSLGAGGETQYF.

With respect to this clone: The CDR3 end falls 3 residues outside the read, so it is completed with the germline J gene. V gene TRBV5-1 combines with J gene TRBJ2-7; TRBD1 agrees at 7 bases. The CDR3 has 14 amino acids. The V segment lost 0 bases and the J segment 6 bases; nucleotides outside the gene matches: 6. The V gene's germline CDR1 is SGHRS and CDR2 YFSETQ. The CDR3 reads CASSLGQGVAEQYF. The sequenced CDR3 bases are TGCGCCAGCAGCTTGGGGCAGGGGGTCGCCGAG.

Remarks on this clone: From the germline J gene comes the end of the CDR3, since the read stops 3 residues before it. V usage is TRBV10-3 and J usage is TRBJ2-3, with 7 bases aligning to TRBD1. Per the germline V gene, CDR1 is ENHRY and CDR2 is SYGVKD. Trimming took 10 bases from V and 4 from J; bases not matched to a gene: 11. This CDR3 has 14 residues. CDR3 DNA (partial): TGTGCCACAGGACAGGTTCAAGGTTCAGATACG. This encodes CATGQVQGSDT. The full CDR3 reads CATGQVQGSDTQYF.

Worth noting for this clone: The DNA ends 3 residues before the CDR3 does, and the rest of the CDR3 is filled in from the germline J gene. This sequence joins TRBV28 and TRBJ2-4; 9 nucleotides match TRBD1. The germline CDR1 and CDR2 sequences are MDHEN and SYDVKM. The CDR3 length is 17 residues. The J segment lost 0 bases and the V segment lost 7 bases, leaving 10 bases of the junction unmatched. CDR3 DNA (partial): TGTGCCAGCACCGTCCCGGGACAGGGAACAGCCAAAAACATT. Amino acid sequence: CASTVPGQGTAKNI. The CDR3 in its entirety is CASTVPGQGTAKNIQYF.

About this clone itself: The observed sequence ends 3 residues before the CDR3 terminus, with the missing tail filled in from the germline J gene. The chain has TRBV20-1 and TRBJ1-1; D perhaps matches TRBD1 (5 bases). The ends were cut back, 2 bases at V and 3 bases at J, with 7 bases in the middle. Germline assignment: CDR1 DFQATT and CDR2 SNEGSKA (reference sequence). CDR3 length: 12 amino acids. The CDR3 region is CSARQGYTEAFF. The DNA read from the CDR3 is TGCAGTGCTAGACAGGGTTACACTGAA.

Notes on this clone: The read ends 3 residues before the CDR3 terminus; that terminus is restored from the germline J gene. The V gene is TRBV4-1, the J gene TRBJ1-5; D perhaps matches TRBD1 (6 bases). Germline V lookup: CDR1 MGHRA, CDR2 YSYEKL. The CDR3 length is 16 residues. Trimming pared 3 bases from V and 1 base from J, leaving 13 bases between. The covered CDR3 bases are TGCGCCAGCAGCCATCCGGACAGCCGAAGCAATCAGCCC. It specifies CASSHPDSRSNQP. Given in full, the CDR3 is CASSHPDSRSNQPQHF.

Notes on this clone: The CDR3 end falls 3 residues outside the read, so it is completed with the germline J gene. The chain carries TRBV2 and TRBJ1-6, with D maybe TRBD1 (5 bases). The V gene's germline CDR1 is SNHLY and CDR2 FYNNEI. V lost 3 bases to trimming and J lost 8 bases, with 11 bases between them. This CDR3 contains 14 residues. The CDR3 spells CASSDHSRDSPLHF. The DNA read from the CDR3 is TGTGCCAGCAGTGACCATTCCAGGGATTCACCC.

On this clone itself: The CDR3 end is not reached by the read, which stops 3 residues before it; the germline J gene fills it in. The genes are TRBV18 and TRBJ1-6, with 10 bases fitting TRBD1. Germline V gene data show CDR1 as KGHSH and CDR2 as LQKENI. CDR3 size: 15 residues. The junction had 1 base not matched to a gene; V was cut back by 3 bases and J by 5 bases. Partial CDR3 DNA: TGTGCCAGCTCACCGGACAGGGGGAATAATTCACCC. This codes for CASSPDRGNNSP. Given in full, the CDR3 is CASSPDRGNNSPLHF.

Comment on this clone: Read sequence stops 3 residues before the CDR3 end, and the germline J gene provides the missing end. The chain links TRBV10-3 to TRBJ2-7, with 10 bases identical to TRBD1. Germline CDR1 is ENHRY and CDR2 is SYGVKD. This CDR3 is 14 amino acids long. The trim removed 9 bases at V and 1 base at J, leaving 6 bases unmatched. Incomplete CDR3 DNA: TGTGCCATAAAAGGACAGGGGGAATCCTACGAG. Translating it yields CAIKGQGESYE. In full, the CDR3 reads CAIKGQGESYEQYF.

Details on this clone: Sequencing ends 3 residues short of the CDR3 end; the germline J gene provides the rest. The rearrangement uses TRBV7-9 and TRBJ2-7, with no clear D. Trimming removed 5 bases from V and 3 bases from J, with 14 bases in between. This CDR3 contains 14 residues. Germline assignment: CDR1 SEHNR and CDR2 FQNEAQ (reference sequence). CDR3 sequence reads: CASSPTVLGYEQYF. Incomplete CDR3 DNA: TGTGCCAGCAGCCCAACGGTGCTCGGCTACGAG.

For this clone: The read is 3 residues too short to cover the CDR3 end, so that end is filled in from the germline J gene. J is TRBJ2-1 and V is TRBV7-9; 7 bases line up with TRBD2. CDR1 and CDR2 from the germline V gene are SEHNR and FQNEAQ (reference sequence). The CDR3 consists of 15 residues. V shed 1 base, J shed 4 bases, and the junction held 4 bases outside the gene matches. The sequenced CDR3 bases are TGTGCCAGCAGCTTAGGGACTAGAGATTACAATGAG. It is translated as CASSLGTRDYNE. The whole CDR3 is CASSLGTRDYNEQFF. The complete variable domain, with remaining parts taken from reference TRBV7-9 and TRBJ2-1, reads DTGVSQNPRHKITKRGQNVTFRCDPISEHNRLYWYRQTLGQGPEFLTYFQNEAQLEKSRLLSDRFSAERPKGSFSTLEIQRTEQGDSAMYLCASSLGTRDYNEQFFGPGTRLTVL.

Notes on this clone: The sequenced fragment ends 3 residues before the CDR3 boundary, so the rest is inferred from the germline J gene. The V gene is TRBV5-1, the J gene TRBJ1-3, with D uncertain. Deletions cut 2 bases from V and 0 bases from J, with 15 bases between. CDR1 and CDR2 from the germline V gene are SGHRS and YFSETQ. This CDR3 is built from 17 residues. This chain's CDR3 is CASSLEKGTSSGNTIYF. The covered CDR3 bases are TGCGCCAGCAGCTTAGAAAAGGGCACGAGCTCTGGAAACACC.

Notes on this clone: From the germline J gene comes the end of the CDR3, since the read stops 3 residues before it. V gene TRBV29-1 combines with J gene TRBJ2-1; TRBD2 is a possible D gene (6 bases). Germline CDR1 is SQVTM and CDR2 is ANQGSEA. V was pared by 3 bases and J by 8 bases, with 17 bases between. The CDR3 is 14 residues long. Partial CDR3 DNA: TGCAGCGTTGATCCCGGACTGGGCGGGGATGAG. This gives the protein CSVDPGLGGDE. The complete CDR3 protein is CSVDPGLGGDEQFF.

A word on this clone: Coverage ceases 3 residues before the CDR3 finishes, and the germline J gene fills in the end. The chain recombines TRBV20-1 with TRBJ2-3; possible D gene TRBD2, 6 bases. The CDR3 totals 16 residues. Trimming took off 0 bases at V and 0 bases at J, with 13 bases between the two ends. Germline V gene lookup returns CDR1 DFQATT and CDR2 SNEGSKA (reference sequence). The CDR3 DNA, read in part, is TGCAGTGCTAGAGATGAGGGCGGGGCCAGCACAGATACG. This translates into CSARDEGGASTDT. The full CDR3 protein reads CSARDEGGASTDTQYF.